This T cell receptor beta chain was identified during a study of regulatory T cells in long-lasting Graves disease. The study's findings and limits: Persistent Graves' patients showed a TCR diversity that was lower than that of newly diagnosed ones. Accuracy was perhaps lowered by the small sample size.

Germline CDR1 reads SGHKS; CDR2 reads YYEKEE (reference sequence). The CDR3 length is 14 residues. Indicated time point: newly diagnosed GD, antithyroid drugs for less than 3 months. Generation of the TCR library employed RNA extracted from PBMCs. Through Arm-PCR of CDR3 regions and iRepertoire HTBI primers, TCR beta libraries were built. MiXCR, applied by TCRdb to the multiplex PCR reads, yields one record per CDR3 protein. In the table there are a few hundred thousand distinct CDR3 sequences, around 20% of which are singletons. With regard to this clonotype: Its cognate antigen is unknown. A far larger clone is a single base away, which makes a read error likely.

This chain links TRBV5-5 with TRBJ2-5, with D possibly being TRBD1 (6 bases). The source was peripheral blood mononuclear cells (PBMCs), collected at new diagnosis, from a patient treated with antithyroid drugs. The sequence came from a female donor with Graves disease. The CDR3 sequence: CVSSLEGGRETQYF. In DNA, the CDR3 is TGTGTCAGCAGCTTGGAAGGGGGTCGGGAGACCCAGTACTTC.